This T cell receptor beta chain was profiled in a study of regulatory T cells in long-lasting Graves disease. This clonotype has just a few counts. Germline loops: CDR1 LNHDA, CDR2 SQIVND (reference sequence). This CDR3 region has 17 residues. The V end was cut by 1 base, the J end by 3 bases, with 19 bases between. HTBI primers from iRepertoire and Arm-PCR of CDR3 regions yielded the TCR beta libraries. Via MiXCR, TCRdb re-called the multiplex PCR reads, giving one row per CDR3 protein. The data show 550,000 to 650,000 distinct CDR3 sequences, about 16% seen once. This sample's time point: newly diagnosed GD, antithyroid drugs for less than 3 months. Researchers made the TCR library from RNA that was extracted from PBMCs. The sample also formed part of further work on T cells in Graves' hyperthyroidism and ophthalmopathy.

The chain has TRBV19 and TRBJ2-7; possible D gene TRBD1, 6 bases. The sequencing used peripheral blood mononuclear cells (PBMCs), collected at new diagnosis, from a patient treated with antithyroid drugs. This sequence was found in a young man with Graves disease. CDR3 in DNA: TGTGCCAGTAGTATAGCCTGGGGGCAGACTTACAACTACGAGCAGTACTTC. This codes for CASSIAWGQTYNYEQYF.